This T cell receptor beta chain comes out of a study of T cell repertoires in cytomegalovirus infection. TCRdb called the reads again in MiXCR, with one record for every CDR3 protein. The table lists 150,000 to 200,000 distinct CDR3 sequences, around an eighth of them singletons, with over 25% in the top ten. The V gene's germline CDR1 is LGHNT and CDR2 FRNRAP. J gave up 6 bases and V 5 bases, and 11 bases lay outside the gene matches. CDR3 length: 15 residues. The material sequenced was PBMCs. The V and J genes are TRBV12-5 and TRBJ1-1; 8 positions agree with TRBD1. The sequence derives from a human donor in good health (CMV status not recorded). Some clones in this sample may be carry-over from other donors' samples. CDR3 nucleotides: TGTGCTAGTGGTCCAGGGACAGGACGGCTTTCTGAAGCTTTCTTT. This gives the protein CASGPGTGRLSEAFF.